The T cell receptor beta chain described here comes from a study of T cells in Graves' hyperthyroidism and ophthalmopathy. The study's findings and limits: In the blood, most expanded thyroid clonotypes above 0.001 appeared as well.

With regard to this clonotype: Its antigen is not identified.

This CDR3 has 16 amino acids. Trimming cost V 5 bases and J 3 bases; bases outside gene matches: 11. CDR1 and CDR2 (germline): LNHDA, SQIVND (reference sequence). The source material, RNA transcripts, was used to amplify TCR beta CDR3 regions. HTBI primers drove first-round RT-PCR of the TCR CDR3. In TCRdb, the multiplex PCR reads were re-called with MiXCR into one record per CDR3 protein. The table records about 640,000 distinct CDR3 sequences, around 21% of them present only once. This receptor was identified in a young man with Graves' ophthalmopathy. The gene calls are TRBV19 and TRBJ2-3; 7 bases map to TRBD2. The sample comprised blood. In nucleotides, the CDR3 is TGTGCCAGTAGTCGTCTGGCTAGCGGAGAAACAGATACGCAGTATTTT. This encodes CASSRLASGETDTQYF.